A selection of T cell receptor beta chains follows, all from one sample in a study of T cells after yellow fever vaccination. TCRdb redid the calling of the 5' RACE reads with MiXCR, one entry per CDR3 protein. The sample has around 250,000 distinct CDR3 sequences, 6% to 7.5% seen once; the top ten hold 0.85%. This material consisted of CD4+ T cells sorted from PBMCs, taken 15 days after the yellow fever booster vaccination. These TCRs come from a man in his thirties or forties who received the YFV17D yellow fever vaccine. Each CDR3 is given with its conserved first and last residue. D genes are given only for firm matches. Some rows mark clone size as missing; the rest say once, few, many or name a class of expanded clone.

d_gene	abundance	v_gene	j_gene	CDR3aa	CDR3nt
.	many	TRBV7-2	TRBJ2-7	CASSLQGRNYEQYF	TGTGCCAGCAGCCTACAGGGCCGTAACTACGAGCAGTACTTC
.	once	TRBV19	TRBJ2-2	CASRRRGEGGTGELFF	TGTGCCAGTCGAAGGAGAGGGGAAGGGGGCACCGGGGAGCTGTTTTTT
TRBD1	many	TRBV5-1	TRBJ2-5	CASSLGQGAETQYF	TGCGCCAGCAGCTTGGGTCAGGGGGCCGAGACCCAGTACTTC
.	many	TRBV5-1	TRBJ2-3	CASSKTTDTQYF	TGCGCCAGCAGTAAAACCACAGATACGCAGTATTTT
.	.	TRBV12-3/TRBV12-4	TRBJ2-2	CASSLPFLVGGNTGELFF	TGTGCCAGCAGTTTACCCTTTCTTGTGGGAGGGAACACCGGGGAGCTGTTTTTT
.	few	TRBV18	TRBJ1-4	CASSPLRSPQRGTNEKLFF	TGTGCCAGCTCACCGCTCCGGTCCCCCCAGCGAGGAACTAATGAAAAACTGTTTTTT
.	few	TRBV6-5	TRBJ2-5	CASSKQGTQYF	TGTGCCAGCAGTAAGCAAGGGACCCAGTACTTC
.	.	TRBV6-2/TRBV6-3	TRBJ1-2	CASSTGLRSYTF	TGTGCCAGCAGTACTGGACTTCGTAGCTACACCTTC
.	few	TRBV5-4	TRBJ1-4	CASSAAVEANEKLFF	TGTGCCAGCAGCGCGGCGGTGGAAGCTAATGAAAAACTGTTTTTT
TRBD1	.	TRBV6-2/TRBV6-3	TRBJ1-5	CASSYSIRRGGRSNQPQHF	TGTGCCAGCAGTTACTCGATACGCCGAGGGGGCAGGAGCAATCAGCCCCAGCATTTT
.	few	TRBV29-1	TRBJ1-1	CSAGGGRGANEAFF	TGCAGCGCCGGGGGCGGTCGGGGGGCGAATGAAGCTTTCTTT
TRBD2	many	TRBV5-4	TRBJ2-1	CASSSIGTSGRNEQFF	TGTGCCAGCAGCTCCATCGGGACTAGCGGGAGGAATGAGCAGTTCTTC
TRBD1	.	TRBV5-1	TRBJ1-1	CASSLAGGANTEAFF	TGCGCCAGCAGCCTAGCAGGGGGTGCGAACACTGAAGCTTTCTTT
.	many	TRBV28	TRBJ2-7	CASSTGFREQYF	TGTGCCAGCAGTACAGGATTTAGGGAGCAGTACTTC
TRBD2	.	TRBV5-1	TRBJ2-5	CASRLAHQETQYF	TGCGCCAGCCGACTAGCGCACCAAGAGACCCAGTACTTC
.	many	TRBV18	TRBJ2-1	CASSPSGTSGNEQFF	TGTGCCAGCTCACCTTCCGGCACCTCAGGGAATGAGCAGTTCTTC
TRBD1	few	TRBV4-3	TRBJ2-5	CASSQQAGGQETQYF	TGCGCCAGCAGCCAACAAGCAGGGGGCCAAGAGACCCAGTACTTC
.	.	TRBV12-3/TRBV12-4	TRBJ1-1	CASSLDLLNTEAFF	TGTGCCAGCAGTTTAGATCTGCTGAACACTGAAGCTTTCTTT